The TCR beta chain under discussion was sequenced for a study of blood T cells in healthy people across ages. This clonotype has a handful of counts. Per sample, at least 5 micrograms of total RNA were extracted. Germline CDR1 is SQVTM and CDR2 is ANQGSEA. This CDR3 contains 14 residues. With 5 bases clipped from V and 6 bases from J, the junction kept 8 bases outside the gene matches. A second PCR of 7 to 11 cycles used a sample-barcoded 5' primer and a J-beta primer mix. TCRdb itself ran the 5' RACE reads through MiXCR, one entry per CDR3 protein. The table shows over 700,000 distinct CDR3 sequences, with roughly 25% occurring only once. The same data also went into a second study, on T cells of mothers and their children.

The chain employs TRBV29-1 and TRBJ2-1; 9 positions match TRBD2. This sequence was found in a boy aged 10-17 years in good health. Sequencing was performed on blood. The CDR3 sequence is CSVSTSGSLNEQFF. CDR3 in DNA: TGCAGCGTTTCGACTAGCGGCAGTCTCAATGAGCAGTTCTTC.